Shown below are 31 T cell receptor beta chains from a single sample sequenced in a study of beta chain features in type 1 diabetes. The study's findings and limits: Moderately but significantly shorter TCRB CDR3s were found in Type 1 diabetes patients in all four CD4+ subsets.

Expressed TCRB transcripts were sequenced because the entire RNA isolate underwent reverse transcription. Libraries were prepared by immunoSEQ multiplex PCR; TCRdb keeps only in-frame clonotypes and omits some of them. Of 13,000 to 15,000 clones listed, over 60% are singletons. The antigens for these receptors are not known. Sequenced: stem cell memory CD4+ T cells from blood. Receptors originate from a woman aged 18 to 35 with type 1 diabetes.

V gene TRBV18 combines with J gene TRBJ1-5; tentatively, D is TRBD1 (6 bases). Germline CDR1 is KGHSH and CDR2 is LQKENI. The CDR3 has 15 residues. V was cut by 2 bases and J by 2 bases, with 10 bases left in between. The CDR3 DNA follows: TGTGCCAGCTCACCAATGGGGGCAGGCAATCAGCCCCAGCATTTT. Amino acid sequence: CASSPMGAGNQPQHF. The variable domain in full, completed from reference TRBV18 and TRBJ1-5, reads NAGVMQNPRHLVRRRGQEARLRCSPMKGHSHVYWYRQLPEEGLKFMVYLQKENIIDESGMPKERFSAEFPKEGPSILRIQQVVRGDSAAYFCASSPMGAGNQPQHFGDGTRLSIL.

This chain links TRBV7-2 with TRBJ1-1; 10 bases are a match to TRBD1. This CDR3 contains 14 residues. Germline V gives CDR1 SGHTA, CDR2 FQGNSA. The V segment lost 5 bases and the J segment 4 bases; nucleotides outside the gene matches: 4. The CDR3 sequence: CASSRQGAGTEAFF. Here the CDR3 DNA reads TGTGCCAGCAGCCGACAGGGGGCAGGCACTGAAGCTTTCTTT.

This sequence joins TRBV14 and TRBJ2-7; possible D gene TRBD2, 5 bases. Trimming took 0 bases from V and 3 from J, leaving 15 bases between them. Looked up from germline, CDR1 is SGHDN and CDR2 is FVKESK. The CDR3 consists of 16 residues. The DNA for the CDR3 is TGTGCCAGCAGCCAAGAACTGACTACTCCCGTCTACGAGCAGTACTTC. Its protein product is CASSQELTTPVYEQYF.

The genes are TRBV6-5 and TRBJ1-2; 7 nucleotides align to TRBD1. With V trimmed by 2 bases and J by 4 bases, 7 bases remained unmatched. Germline-derived CDR1 and CDR2 are MNHEY and SVGAGI. CDR3 length: 15 amino acids. The CDR3 here is CASSYAPGQSYGYTF. The CDR3 nucleotides read TGTGCCAGCAGTTACGCCCCGGGACAGAGCTATGGCTACACCTTC.

The chain has TRBV5-5 and TRBJ2-1, with TRBD2 matching 13 bases. This CDR3 is 15 amino acids long. V lost 4 bases and J lost 5; bases outside the gene matches: 3. CDR1 and CDR2 (germline): SGHKS, YYEKEE (reference sequence). The CDR3 sequence is CASSTGTSGDNEQFF. The CDR3 region has the DNA TGTGCCAGCAGCACCGGGACTAGCGGGGACAATGAGCAGTTCTTC.

A single count supports this clone. This chain uses TRBV6-6 with TRBJ2-1; 9 positions match TRBD2. Germline V CDR1 and CDR2: MNHNY, SVGAGI (reference sequence). The CDR3 consists of 16 residues. The V segment lost 0 bases and the J segment 8 bases; nucleotides outside the gene matches: 8. The CDR3 nucleotides are TGTGCCAGCAGTTACTCGAGCGGGGGGCTGCGCGATGAGCAGTTCTTC. It codes for CASSYSSGGLRDEQFF.

The genes are TRBV5-4 and TRBJ2-5; D may be TRBD2 (5 bases). The ends were cut back, 4 bases at V and 3 bases at J, with 10 bases in the middle. The length of the CDR3 is 13 residues. The germline CDR1 and CDR2 sequences are SGHNT and YYREEE (reference sequence). The CDR3 sequence: CASSARGKETQYF. DNA of the CDR3: TGTGCCAGCAGCGCCCGGGGTAAAGAGACCCAGTACTTC. Variable domain in full (rest from reference TRBV5-4 and TRBJ2-5): ETGVTQSPTHLIKTRGQQVTLRCSSQSGHNTVSWYQQALGQGPQFIFQYYREEENGRGNFPPRFSGLQFPNYSSELNVNALELDDSALYLCASSARGKETQYFGPGTRLLVL.

The genes are TRBV19 and TRBJ2-3; 11 nucleotides match TRBD2. The trim removed 5 bases at V and 5 bases at J, leaving 9 bases unmatched. Germline V gene data show CDR1 as LNHDA and CDR2 as SQIVND (reference sequence). The CDR3 runs to 16 residues. CDR3 protein: CASSFLAGGTGDTQYF. For the CDR3, the DNA is TGTGCCAGTAGTTTCCTAGCGGGGGGTACGGGAGATACGCAGTATTTT.

This clone has just a few counts. The chain combines TRBV7-9 with TRBJ2-7; 10 positions agree with TRBD1. The junction had 3 bases not matched to a gene; V was cut back by 4 bases and J by 3 bases. The CDR3 is 14 amino acids. CDR1 and CDR2 from the germline V gene are SEHNR and FQNEAQ (reference sequence). The CDR3 loop is CASSSGTGDYEQYF. The DNA of the CDR3 is TGTGCCAGCAGCTCCGGGACAGGGGACTACGAGCAGTACTTC.

The CDR3 bases are TGTGCCAGCAGTCGTCTCGGGGTTCTCTACGAGCAGTACTTC. This translates into CASSRLGVLYEQYF. The chain carries TRBV27 and TRBJ2-7; weak D call: TRBD2 (5 bases). V lost 5 bases, J lost 3 bases, and 14 bases lay in between. This CDR3 spans 14 amino acids. The germline V gene has CDR1 MNHEY and CDR2 SMNVEV (reference sequence).

V and J are TRBV10-3 and TRBJ2-3, with D tentatively TRBD2 (5 bases). This CDR3 comprises 13 residues. Germline V CDR1 and CDR2: ENHRY, SYGVKD. V dropped 6 bases and J dropped 6 bases, with 13 bases sitting between them. CDR3 residues: CAISGENSDTQYF. The CDR3, as DNA: TGTGCCATCAGCGGGGAAAATTCCGATACGCAGTATTTT.

The sample holds a few counts of this clone. The chain has TRBV7-7 and TRBJ1-1; D not certain. The ends were cut back, 4 bases at V and 4 bases at J, with 10 bases in the middle. Germline V gene sequence: CDR1 SSHAT, CDR2 FNYEAQ (reference sequence). The CDR3 totals 13 residues. As DNA, the CDR3 is TGTGCCAGCAGCTCCGTTGAGTCCACTGAAGCTTTCTTT. It is translated as CASSSVESTEAFF.

The chain uses TRBV18 and TRBJ2-3; 9 bases fit TRBD2. The CDR3 is 16 residues long. The trim removed 1 base at V and 4 bases at J, leaving 6 bases unmatched. Germline CDR1 and CDR2: KGHSH and LQKENI. CDR3 sequence reads: CASSPRARGGPDTQYF. CDR3 coding DNA: TGTGCCAGCTCACCACGGGCGCGGGGGGGCCCAGATACGCAGTATTTT. Combining the CDR3 with reference TRBV18 and TRBJ2-3 gives the whole variable domain NAGVMQNPRHLVRRRGQEARLRCSPMKGHSHVYWYRQLPEEGLKFMVYLQKENIIDESGMPKERFSAEFPKEGPSILRIQQVVRGDSAAYFCASSPRARGGPDTQYFGPGTRLTVL.

The V and J genes are TRBV4-3 and TRBJ2-1; a weak D match, TRBD1 (5 bases). The CDR3 contains 12 residues. V gave up 0 bases and J gave up 12 bases, with 9 bases separating them. In germline, CDR1 is LGHNA, CDR2 YSLEER. CDR3 in DNA: TGCGCCAGCAGCCAAGATGGGCAGGGGCAGTTCTTC. Its translation is CASSQDGQGQFF.

This clone came up a few times. The V and J genes are TRBV29-1 and TRBJ1-1, with D unclear. The ends were cut back, 8 bases at V and 0 bases at J, with 10 bases in the middle. CDR3 size: 12 residues. CDR1 and CDR2 (germline): SQVTM, ANQGSEA. In nucleotides, the CDR3 is TGCAGCTACCGAGAGATGAACACTGAAGCTTTCTTT. This encodes CSYREMNTEAFF.

The chain joins TRBV7-9 to TRBJ2-2; TRBD1 aligns across 7 bases. Germline V lookup: CDR1 SEHNR, CDR2 FQNEAQ (reference sequence). This CDR3 comprises 13 residues. The V segment lost 5 bases and the J segment 6 bases; nucleotides outside the gene matches: 3. The CDR3 nucleotides read TGTGCCAGCAGCCCGACAGGGCCCGGGGAGCTGTTTTTT. Residues: CASSPTGPGELFF.

In this sample, this clone turned up a few times. The chain employs TRBV5-1 and TRBJ2-1; D is undetermined. Germline CDR1 and CDR2: SGHRS and YFSETQ. This CDR3 has 12 amino acids. The germline V and J ends were trimmed by 5 bases and 4 bases, with 7 bases remaining between them. Here the CDR3 DNA reads TGCGCCAGCAGAGAAGCTTACAATGAGCAGTTCTTC. It yields the protein CASREAYNEQFF. The variable domain in full, with the rest retrieved from reference TRBV5-1 and TRBJ2-1, is KAGVTQTPRYLIKTRGQQVTLSCSPISGHRSVSWYQQTPGQGLQFLFEYFSETQRNKGNFPGRFSGRQFSNSRSEMNVSTLELGDSALYLCASREAYNEQFFGPGTRLTVL.

The CDR3 DNA follows: TGTGCCAGCGCCGGGGGGGGTAAAGAGAACACTGAAGCTTTCTTT. Its protein is CASAGGGKENTEAFF. V gene TRBV28 combines with J gene TRBJ1-1; tentatively, D is TRBD1 (5 bases). Trimming cost V 8 bases and J 1 base, with 17 bases left between them. This CDR3 is 15 amino acids long. Germline V gene sequence: CDR1 MDHEN, CDR2 SYDVKM.

The chain couples TRBV9 to TRBJ1-4, with a tentative D call TRBD1 (6 bases). CDR1 SGDLS and CDR2 YYNGEE come from the germline V gene. The CDR3 consists of 15 residues. V was clipped by 0 bases and J by 0 bases, with 6 bases between them. The CDR3 DNA sequence: TGTGCCAGCAGCGTAGCAGGGGCAACTAATGAAAAACTGTTTTTT. The encoded protein is CASSVAGATNEKLFF. The whole variable domain, filled in from reference TRBV9 and TRBJ1-4, reads DSGVTQTPKHLITATGQRVTLRCSPRSGDLSVYWYQQSLDQGLQFLIQYYNGEERAKGNILERFSAQQFPDLHSELNLSSLELGDSALYFCASSVAGATNEKLFFGSGTQLSVL.

This clone occurred once. The chain is built from TRBV9 and TRBJ1-1; TRBD1 might be the D (5 bases). Deletions cut 0 bases from V and 4 bases from J, with 13 bases between. The CDR3 is 15 amino acids. CDR1 SGDLS and CDR2 YYNGEE come from the germline V gene. CDR3 sequence: CASSVGPGLGTEAFF. The CDR3 DNA follows: TGTGCCAGCAGCGTAGGTCCAGGGTTGGGCACTGAAGCTTTCTTT. The variable domain in full, with the rest retrieved from reference TRBV9 and TRBJ1-1, is DSGVTQTPKHLITATGQRVTLRCSPRSGDLSVYWYQQSLDQGLQFLIQYYNGEERAKGNILERFSAQQFPDLHSELNLSSLELGDSALYFCASSVGPGLGTEAFFGQGTRLTVV.

The J gene is TRBJ2-5, the V gene TRBV9; 13 nucleotides align to TRBD2. V gave up 4 bases and J gave up 6 bases; unmatched junction bases: 9. Germline CDR1 SGDLS, CDR2 YYNGEE. The CDR3 has 16 amino acids. The CDR3 here is CASSPRTSGSQKTQYF. CDR3 DNA: TGTGCCAGCAGCCCAAGGACTAGCGGGAGTCAAAAGACCCAGTACTTC.

The chain couples TRBV7-2 to TRBJ2-1; 11 bases align to TRBD2. This CDR3 is 19 amino acids long. Germline CDR1 and CDR2: SGHTA and FQGNSA. The J segment lost 0 bases and the V segment lost 5 bases, leaving 12 bases of the junction unmatched. CDR3 sequence: CASSPGTSGGLSSYNEQFF. CDR3 nucleotide sequence: TGTGCCAGCAGCCCCGGCACTAGCGGGGGTTTGAGCTCCTACAATGAGCAGTTCTTC.

This clone occurred once. J is TRBJ2-7 and V is TRBV7-9, with 10 bases fitting TRBD2. The CDR3 extends over 15 amino acids. Germline V CDR1 and CDR2: SEHNR, FQNEAQ (reference sequence). Trimming at V came to 5 bases and at J to 7 bases, leaving 11 bases not matched to a gene. The CDR3 protein is CASSQGSSGGGEQYF. The CDR3 DNA is TGTGCCAGCAGCCAAGGGTCTAGCGGGGGCGGGGAGCAGTACTTC. Combining the CDR3 with reference TRBV7-9 and TRBJ2-7 gives the whole variable domain DTGVSQNPRHKITKRGQNVTFRCDPISEHNRLYWYRQTLGQGPEFLTYFQNEAQLEKSRLLSDRFSAERPKGSFSTLEIQRTEQGDSAMYLCASSQGSSGGGEQYFGPGTRLTVT.

The chain is built from TRBV6-6 and TRBJ2-7; 9 bases align to TRBD1. The germline V gene has CDR1 MNHNY and CDR2 SVGAGI (reference sequence). The length of the CDR3 is 14 residues. V shed 5 bases, J shed 1 base, and the junction held 3 bases outside the gene matches. This CDR3 is CASSPGTGSYEQYF. In DNA, the CDR3 is TGTGCCAGCAGTCCCGGGACAGGGTCCTACGAGCAGTACTTC.

The V gene is TRBV7-3, the J gene TRBJ2-6; 13 bases are shared with TRBD2. The CDR3 is 20 residues long. V shed 5 bases and J 3 bases; nucleotides not matched to a gene: 13. Germline CDR1 is SGHTA and CDR2 is FQGTGA. Here the CDR3 reads CASSARLAGGADSGANVLTF. The CDR3 region has the DNA TGTGCCAGCAGCGCCCGACTAGCGGGAGGCGCCGATAGTGGGGCCAACGTCCTGACTTTC. Full variable domain (remainder filled in from reference TRBV7-3 and TRBJ2-6): GAGVSQTPSNKVTEKGKYVELRCDPISGHTALYWYRQSLGQGPEFLIYFQGTGAADDSGLPNDRFFAVRPEGSVSTLKIQRTERGDSAVYLCASSARLAGGADSGANVLTFGAGSRLTVL.

There are a few counts of this clone. The chain recombines TRBV7-3 with TRBJ2-3; 7 bases align to TRBD2. The CDR3 length is 13 residues. Per the germline V gene, CDR1 is SGHTA and CDR2 is FQGTGA. V was pared by 8 bases and J by 4 bases, with 6 bases of the junction left unmatched. CDR3 DNA sequence: TGTGCCAGCGGGAGGGCTGGCGCAGATACGCAGTATTTT. It encodes CASGRAGADTQYF.

This clone was counted a single time. The rearrangement links TRBV5-6 to TRBJ1-1; 10 bases align to TRBD1. Germline CDR1 SGHDT, CDR2 YYEEEE. The CDR3 runs 17 residues. V lost 2 bases and J lost 5; bases outside the gene matches: 12. The CDR3 loop is CASSFLGTGVRRTEAFF. CDR3 DNA sequence: TGTGCCAGCAGCTTTTTGGGGACAGGGGTTCGGCGTACTGAAGCTTTCTTT.

V usage is TRBV5-4 and J usage is TRBJ1-2; 11 nucleotides align to TRBD1. Trimming cost V 4 bases and J 5 bases; bases outside gene matches: 4. Germline loops: CDR1 SGHNT, CDR2 YYREEE (reference sequence). The CDR3 totals 14 residues. CDR3 bases: TGTGCCAGCAGCAGGGGACAGGGGGAATATGGCTACACCTTC. Its protein is CASSRGQGEYGYTF.

This rearrangement joins TRBV14 to TRBJ2-6; D is uncertain. Germline V lookup: CDR1 SGHDN, CDR2 FVKESK. The ends were cut back, 4 bases at V and 1 base at J, with 11 bases in the middle. CDR3 length: 16 residues. Here the CDR3 reads CASSPQMISGANVLTF. CDR3 nucleotides: TGTGCCAGCAGCCCCCAGATGATTTCTGGGGCCAACGTCCTGACTTTC.

The rearrangement joins TRBV15 to TRBJ2-3; D might be TRBD2 (6 bases). Trimming took off 1 base at V and 3 bases at J, with 17 bases between the two ends. Germline V lookup: CDR1 LNHNV, CDR2 YYDKDF (reference sequence). This CDR3 has 17 residues. The CDR3 protein is CATSRVPARRGTDTQYF. Here the CDR3 DNA reads TGTGCCACCAGCAGAGTCCCCGCTAGGCGGGGAACAGATACGCAGTATTTT. The whole variable domain, filled in from reference TRBV15 and TRBJ2-3, reads DAMVIQNPRYQVTQFGKPVTLSCSQTLNHNVMYWYQQKSSQAPKLLFHYYDKDFNNEADTPDNFQSRRPNTSFCFLDIRSPGLGDTAMYLCATSRVPARRGTDTQYFGPGTRLTVL.

In this sample, this clone turned up a few times. The rearrangement links TRBV4-1 to TRBJ2-3; TRBD1 agrees at 10 bases. The germline CDR1 and CDR2 sequences are MGHRA and YSYEKL. V shed 1 base, J shed 5 bases, and the junction held 9 bases outside the gene matches. The CDR3 length is 17 residues. This CDR3 is CASSQGSRTGGIDTQYF. The DNA of the CDR3 is TGCGCCAGCAGCCAAGGGTCCAGGACAGGGGGAATAGATACGCAGTATTTT.